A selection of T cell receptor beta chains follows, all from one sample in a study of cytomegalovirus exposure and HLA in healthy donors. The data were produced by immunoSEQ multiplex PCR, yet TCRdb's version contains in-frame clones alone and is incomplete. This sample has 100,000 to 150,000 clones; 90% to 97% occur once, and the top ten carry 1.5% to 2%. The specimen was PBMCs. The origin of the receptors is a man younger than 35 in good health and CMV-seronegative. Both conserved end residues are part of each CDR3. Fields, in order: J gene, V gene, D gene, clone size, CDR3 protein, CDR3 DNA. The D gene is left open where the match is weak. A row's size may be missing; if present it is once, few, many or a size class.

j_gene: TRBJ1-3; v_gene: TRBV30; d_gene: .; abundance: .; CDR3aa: CAWTGSGNTIYF; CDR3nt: TGTGCCTGGACAGGGTCTGGAAACACCATATATTTT
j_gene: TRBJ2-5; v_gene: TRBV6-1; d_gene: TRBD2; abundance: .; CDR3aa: CASSGPWMAAGALKTQYF; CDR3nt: TGTGCCAGCAGTGGACCCTGGATGGCAGCGGGAGCTCTAAAGACCCAGTACTTC
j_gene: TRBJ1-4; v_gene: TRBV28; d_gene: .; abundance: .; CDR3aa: CASTALRGLGEKLFF; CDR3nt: TGTGCCAGCACAGCGTTAAGAGGGCTGGGCGAAAAACTGTTTTTT
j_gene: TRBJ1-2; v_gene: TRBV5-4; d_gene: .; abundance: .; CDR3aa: CASSPRRDYGYTF; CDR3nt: TGTGCCAGCAGCCCAAGGAGAGACTATGGCTACACCTTC
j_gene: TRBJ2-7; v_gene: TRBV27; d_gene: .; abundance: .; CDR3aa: CASSQTGFSYEQYF; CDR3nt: TGTGCCAGCAGCCAAACAGGATTTTCCTACGAGCAGTACTTC
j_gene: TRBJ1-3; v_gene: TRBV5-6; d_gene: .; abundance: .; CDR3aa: CASSLFSLATIYF; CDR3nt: TGTGCCAGCAGCTTGTTCAGTCTCGCCACCATATATTTT
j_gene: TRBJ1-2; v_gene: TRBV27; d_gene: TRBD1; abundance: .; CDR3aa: CASSPTGGPYGYTF; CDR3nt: TGTGCCAGCAGTCCCACAGGGGGCCCTTATGGCTACACCTTC
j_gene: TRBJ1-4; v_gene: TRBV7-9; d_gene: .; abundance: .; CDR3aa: CASSLEVSGFNEKFF; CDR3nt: TGTGCCAGCAGCCTGGAGGTTTCGGGTTTCAATGAAAAGTTTTTT
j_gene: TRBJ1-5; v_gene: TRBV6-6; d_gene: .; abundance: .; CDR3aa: CASSYVGANQPQHF; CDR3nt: TGTGCCAGCAGTTACGTTGGAGCCAATCAGCCCCAGCATTTT
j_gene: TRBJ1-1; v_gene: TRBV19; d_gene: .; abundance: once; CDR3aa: CASSILQESAEAFF; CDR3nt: TGTGCCAGTAGTATCCTACAGGAGTCGGCTGAAGCTTTCTTT
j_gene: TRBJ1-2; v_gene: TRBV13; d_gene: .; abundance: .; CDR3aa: CASSSGAEAVANYGYTF; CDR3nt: TGTGCCAGCAGTAGCGGGGCGGAGGCAGTAGCTAACTATGGCTACACCTTC
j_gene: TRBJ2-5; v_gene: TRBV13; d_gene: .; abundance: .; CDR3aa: CASSLIARETQYF; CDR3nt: TGTGCCAGCAGCTTAATCGCGAGGGAGACCCAGTACTTC
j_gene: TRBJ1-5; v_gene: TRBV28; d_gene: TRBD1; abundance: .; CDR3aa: CASSLRQGASNQPQHF; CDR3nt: TGTGCCAGCAGTCTCAGACAGGGGGCGAGCAATCAGCCCCAGCATTTT
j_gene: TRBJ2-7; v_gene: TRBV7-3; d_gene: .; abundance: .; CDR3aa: CASTRSGRAPSSEQYF; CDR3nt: TGTGCCAGCACAAGAAGCGGGCGAGCCCCTTCCTCCGAGCAGTACTTC
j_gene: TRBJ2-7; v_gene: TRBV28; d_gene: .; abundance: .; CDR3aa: CASSLRPAEEYF; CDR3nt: TGTGCCAGCAGTTTACGGCCCGCCGAGGAGTACTTC
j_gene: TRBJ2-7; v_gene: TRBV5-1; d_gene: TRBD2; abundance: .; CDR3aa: CASSYLAGETYEQYF; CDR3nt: TGCGCCAGCAGCTACCTAGCGGGAGAAACCTACGAGCAGTACTTC
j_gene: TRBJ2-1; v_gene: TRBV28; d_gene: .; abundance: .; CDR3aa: CASMRKPGDNEQFF; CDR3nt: TGTGCCAGCATGCGTAAGCCGGGGGACAATGAGCAGTTCTTC
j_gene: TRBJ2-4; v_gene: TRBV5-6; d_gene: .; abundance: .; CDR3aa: CASSLEGVKNIQYF; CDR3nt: TGTGCCAGCAGCTTGGAAGGGGTCAAAAACATTCAGTACTTC
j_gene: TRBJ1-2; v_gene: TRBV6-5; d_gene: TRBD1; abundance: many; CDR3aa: CASSTRTGTAYGYTF; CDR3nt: TGTGCCAGCAGTACGAGAACCGGGACAGCCTATGGCTACACCTTC
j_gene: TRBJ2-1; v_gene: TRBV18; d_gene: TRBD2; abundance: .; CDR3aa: CASSPRGGRYNEQFF; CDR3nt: TGTGCCAGCTCACCACGCGGGGGTAGGTACAATGAGCAGTTCTTC
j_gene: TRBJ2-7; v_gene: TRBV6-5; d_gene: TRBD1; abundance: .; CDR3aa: CASRARGFYEQYF; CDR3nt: TGTGCCAGCAGGGCCAGGGGGTTCTACGAGCAGTACTTC
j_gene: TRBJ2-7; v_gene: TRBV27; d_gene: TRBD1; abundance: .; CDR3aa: CASSYRGPYEQYF; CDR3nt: TGTGCCAGCAGTTACAGGGGGCCCTACGAGCAGTACTTC
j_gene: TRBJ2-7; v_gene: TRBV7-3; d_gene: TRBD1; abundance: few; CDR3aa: CASSLGTGGRINEQYF; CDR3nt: TGTGCCAGCAGCCTCGGGACAGGGGGAAGGATTAACGAGCAGTACTTC
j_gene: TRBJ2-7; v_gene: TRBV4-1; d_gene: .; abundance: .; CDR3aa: CASSLPWDLTGDSSREQYF; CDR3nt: TGCGCCAGCAGCCTTCCATGGGACCTCACCGGGGACTCGAGCAGAGAGCAGTACTTC
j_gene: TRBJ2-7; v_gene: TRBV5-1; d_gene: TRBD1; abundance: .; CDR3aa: CASSLDGQGPNF; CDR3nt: TGCGCCAGCAGCTTGGATGGACAGGGCCCGAACTTC
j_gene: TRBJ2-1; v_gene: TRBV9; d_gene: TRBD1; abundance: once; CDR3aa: CASSAPDRDYNEQFF; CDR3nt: TGTGCCAGCAGCGCGCCCGACAGGGACTACAATGAGCAGTTCTTC
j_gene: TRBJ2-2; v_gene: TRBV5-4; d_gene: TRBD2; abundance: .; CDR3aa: CASSWGTERGPEPGELFF; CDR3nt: TGTGCCAGCAGCTGGGGGACTGAGCGGGGGCCCGAGCCCGGGGAGCTGTTTTTT
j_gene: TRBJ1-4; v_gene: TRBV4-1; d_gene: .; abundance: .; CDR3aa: CASSQDYRDEKLFF; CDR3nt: TGCGCCAGCAGCCAAGATTACAGGGACGAAAAACTGTTTTTT
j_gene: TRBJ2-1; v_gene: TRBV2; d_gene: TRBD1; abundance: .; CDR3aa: CASSGQGAYNEQFF; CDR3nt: TGTGCCAGCAGCGGACAGGGGGCCTACAATGAGCAGTTCTTC
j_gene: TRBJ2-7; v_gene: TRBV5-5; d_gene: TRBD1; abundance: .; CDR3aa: CASSLDRAEQYF; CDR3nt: TGTGCCAGCAGCCTGGACAGGGCCGAGCAGTACTTC
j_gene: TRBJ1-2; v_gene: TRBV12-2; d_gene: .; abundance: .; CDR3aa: CASRLQERTANYGYTF; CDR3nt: TGTGCAAGTCGCTTACAAGAGAGGACAGCTAACTATGGCTACACCTTC
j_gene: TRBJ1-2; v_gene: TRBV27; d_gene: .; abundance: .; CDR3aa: CASSFGGNYGYTF; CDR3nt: TGTGCCAGCAGTTTCGGAGGTAACTATGGCTACACCTTC
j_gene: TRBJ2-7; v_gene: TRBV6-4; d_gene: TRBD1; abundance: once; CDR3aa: CASREQGAPSYEQYF; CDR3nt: TGTGCCAGCAGGGAACAGGGGGCTCCCTCCTACGAGCAGTACTTC
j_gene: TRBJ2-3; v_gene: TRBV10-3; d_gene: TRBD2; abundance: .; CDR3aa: CAISEASGTTDTQYF; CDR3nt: TGTGCCATCAGTGAAGCTAGCGGGACGACAGATACGCAGTATTTT
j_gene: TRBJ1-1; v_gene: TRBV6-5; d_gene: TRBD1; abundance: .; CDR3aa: CASSRDRVDEAFF; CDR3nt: TGTGCCAGCAGCCGGGACAGGGTGGATGAAGCTTTCTTT
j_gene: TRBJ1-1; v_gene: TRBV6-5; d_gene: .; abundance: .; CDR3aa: CASSPREAPDEAFF; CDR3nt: TGTGCCAGCAGTCCGCGAGAAGCACCCGATGAAGCTTTCTTT
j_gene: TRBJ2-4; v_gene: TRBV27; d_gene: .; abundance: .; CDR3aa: CASSFGGLFSGAKNIQYF; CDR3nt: TGTGCCAGCAGTTTCGGCGGGCTCTTCTCGGGGGCCAAAAACATTCAGTACTTC
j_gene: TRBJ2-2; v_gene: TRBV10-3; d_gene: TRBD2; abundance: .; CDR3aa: CAISPRLAEAGGELFF; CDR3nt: TGTGCCATCAGTCCTAGACTAGCGGAGGCGGGCGGGGAGCTGTTTTTT
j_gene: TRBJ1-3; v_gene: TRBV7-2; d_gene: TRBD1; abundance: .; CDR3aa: CASSLRDRVSIGSGNTIYF; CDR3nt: TGTGCCAGCAGCCTCCGGGACAGGGTCTCCATCGGGTCTGGAAACACCATATATTTT
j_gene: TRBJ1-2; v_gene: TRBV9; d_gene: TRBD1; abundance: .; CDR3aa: CASSSQGNNYGYTF; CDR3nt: TGTGCCAGCAGCTCACAGGGGAATAACTATGGCTACACCTTC
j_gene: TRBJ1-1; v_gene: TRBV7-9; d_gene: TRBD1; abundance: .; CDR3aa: CASSSQDRANTEAFF; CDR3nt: TGTGCCAGCAGCTCCCAGGACAGGGCGAACACTGAAGCTTTCTTT
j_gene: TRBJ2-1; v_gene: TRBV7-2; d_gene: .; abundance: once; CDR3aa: CASSLYPGEVYNEQFF; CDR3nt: TGTGCCAGCAGCTTATATCCGGGAGAGGTTTACAATGAGCAGTTCTTC
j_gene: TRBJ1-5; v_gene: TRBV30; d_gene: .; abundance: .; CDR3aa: CAWSVLGQGFQPQHF; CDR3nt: TGTGCCTGGAGTGTACTCGGGCAGGGGTTCCAGCCCCAGCATTTT
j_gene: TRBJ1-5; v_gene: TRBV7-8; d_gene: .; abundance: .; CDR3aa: CASSLAYTGSNQPQHF; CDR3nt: TGTGCCAGCAGCTTAGCGTATACAGGCAGCAATCAGCCCCAGCATTTT
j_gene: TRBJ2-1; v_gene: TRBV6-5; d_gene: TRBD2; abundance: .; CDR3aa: CASTGLGAYNEQFF; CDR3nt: TGTGCCAGCACTGGACTAGGGGCCTACAATGAGCAGTTCTTC
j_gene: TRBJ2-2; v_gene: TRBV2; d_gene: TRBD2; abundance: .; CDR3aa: CASSLPTSGRARTGELFF; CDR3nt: TGTGCCAGCAGTTTACCGACTAGCGGGAGGGCCAGGACCGGGGAGCTGTTTTTT
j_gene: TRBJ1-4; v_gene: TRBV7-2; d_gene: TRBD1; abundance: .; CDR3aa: CASSQGQGNEKLFF; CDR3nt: TGTGCCAGCAGCCAGGGACAGGGGAATGAAAAACTGTTTTTT
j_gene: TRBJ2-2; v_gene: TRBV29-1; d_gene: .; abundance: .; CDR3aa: CSVEVTGTGELFF; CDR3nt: TGCAGCGTTGAGGTGACGGGCACCGGGGAGCTGTTTTTT
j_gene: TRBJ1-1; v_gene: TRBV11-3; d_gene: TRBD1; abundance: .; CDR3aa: CASSLALSGGTEAFF; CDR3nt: TGTGCCAGCAGCTTAGCTTTATCAGGGGGCACTGAAGCTTTCTTT